Below, 4 T cell receptor beta chains from the same sample are listed, as sequenced in a study of T cells in Graves' hyperthyroidism and ophthalmopathy. The TCR beta CDR3 regions underwent amplification using RNA transcripts as the source. HTBI primers drove first-round RT-PCR of the TCR CDR3. TCRdb redid the calling of the multiplex PCR reads with MiXCR, one entry per CDR3 protein. The repertoire holds 550,000 to 700,000 distinct CDR3 sequences, with around 42% as singletons. Sequencing input: peripheral blood or thyroid tissue (not recorded which). The receptor set was obtained from an adult woman with Graves' disease, either hyperthyroidism or ophthalmopathy (not recorded which).

The sample holds many counts of this clonotype. The V gene is TRBV10-3, the J gene TRBJ2-2, with D tentatively TRBD2 (7 bases). Germline V lookup: CDR1 ENHRY, CDR2 SYGVKD. This CDR3 has 17 amino acids. The V and J ends lost 7 bases and 0 bases respectively, with 18 bases between them. For the CDR3, the DNA is TGTGCCATCAAGGGGGGGCGTGGGGATCCGAACACCGGGGAGCTGTTTTTT. This sequence encodes CAIKGGRGDPNTGELFF.

The chain employs TRBV28 and TRBJ2-7; weak D call: TRBD1 (7 bases). The CDR3 has 14 residues. CDR1 and CDR2 (germline): MDHEN, SYDVKM. V was shortened by 6 bases and J by 10 bases, with 22 bases between the two germline ends. The DNA for the CDR3 is TGTGCCAGCAGCCCAGGGGGGCTGGGCAGTGATCAGTACTTC. Translation: CASSPGGLGSDQYF.

This chain connects TRBV10-3 to TRBJ2-7, with D possibly matching TRBD2 (5 bases). V was shortened by 4 bases and J by 6 bases, with 10 bases between the two germline ends. The CDR3 is 12 residues long. CDR1 and CDR2 from the germline V gene are ENHRY and SYGVKD. The DNA of the CDR3 is TGTGCCATCAGTGCCTGGGAGACCGAGCAGTACTTC. It specifies CAISAWETEQYF.

V gene TRBV6-2 or TRBV6-3 combines with J gene TRBJ2-7; TRBD1 aligns across 12 bases. The germline V gene encodes CDR1 MNHEY and CDR2 SVGEGT. The CDR3 is made up of 15 amino acids. The V and J ends lost 2 bases and 7 bases, in that order; junction bases with no gene match: 6. The CDR3, as DNA: TGTGCCAGCAGTTACCCGGGACAGGGGGCGCATGAGCAGTACTTC. This codes for CASSYPGQGAHEQYF.